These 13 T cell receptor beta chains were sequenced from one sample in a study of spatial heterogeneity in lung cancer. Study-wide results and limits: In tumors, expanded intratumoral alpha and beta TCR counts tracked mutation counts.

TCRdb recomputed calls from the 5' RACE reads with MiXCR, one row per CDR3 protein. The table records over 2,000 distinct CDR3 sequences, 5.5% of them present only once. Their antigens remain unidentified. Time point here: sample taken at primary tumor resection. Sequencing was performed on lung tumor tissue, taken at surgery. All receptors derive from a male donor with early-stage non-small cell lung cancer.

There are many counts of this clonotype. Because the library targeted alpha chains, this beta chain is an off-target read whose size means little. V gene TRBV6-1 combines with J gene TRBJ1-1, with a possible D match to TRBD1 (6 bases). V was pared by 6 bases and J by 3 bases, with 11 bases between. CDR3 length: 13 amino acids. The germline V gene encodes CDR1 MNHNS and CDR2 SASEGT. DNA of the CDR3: TGTGCCAGCAGAGTTCAGGGGTACACTGAAGCTTTCTTT. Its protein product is CASRVQGYTEAFF.

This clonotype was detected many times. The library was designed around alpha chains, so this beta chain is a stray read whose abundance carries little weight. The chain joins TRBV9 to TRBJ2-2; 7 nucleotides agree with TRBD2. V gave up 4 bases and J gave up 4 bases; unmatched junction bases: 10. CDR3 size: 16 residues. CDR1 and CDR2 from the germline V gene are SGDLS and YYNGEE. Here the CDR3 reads CASSLSTSAFTGELFF. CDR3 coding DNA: TGTGCCAGCAGCCTCTCTACTAGCGCCTTCACCGGGGAGCTGTTTTTT. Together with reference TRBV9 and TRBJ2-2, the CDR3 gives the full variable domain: DSGVTQTPKHLITATGQRVTLRCSPRSGDLSVYWYQQSLDQGLQFLIQYYNGEERAKGNILERFSAQQFPDLHSELNLSSLELGDSALYFCASSLSTSAFTGELFFGEGSRLTVL.

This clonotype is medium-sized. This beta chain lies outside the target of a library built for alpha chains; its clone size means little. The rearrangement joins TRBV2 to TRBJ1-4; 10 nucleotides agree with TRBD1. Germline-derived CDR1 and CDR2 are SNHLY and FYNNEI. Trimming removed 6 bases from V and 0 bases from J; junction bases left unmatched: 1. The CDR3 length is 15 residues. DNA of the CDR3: TGTGCCAGCAGCGGACAGGGGGCAACTAATGAAAAACTGTTTTTT. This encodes CASSGQGATNEKLFF.

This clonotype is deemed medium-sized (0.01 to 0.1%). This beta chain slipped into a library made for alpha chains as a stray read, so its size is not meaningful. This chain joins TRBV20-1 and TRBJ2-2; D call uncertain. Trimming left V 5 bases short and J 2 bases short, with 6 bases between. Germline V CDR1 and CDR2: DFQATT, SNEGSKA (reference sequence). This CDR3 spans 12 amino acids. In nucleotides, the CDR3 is TGCAGTGCTCAGGACAACACCGGGGAGCTGTTTTTT. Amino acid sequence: CSAQDNTGELFF.

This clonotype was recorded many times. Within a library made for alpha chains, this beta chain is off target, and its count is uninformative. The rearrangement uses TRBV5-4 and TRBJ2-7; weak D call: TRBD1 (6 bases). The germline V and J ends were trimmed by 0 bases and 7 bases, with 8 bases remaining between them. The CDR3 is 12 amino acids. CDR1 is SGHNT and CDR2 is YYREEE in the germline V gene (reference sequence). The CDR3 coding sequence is TGTGCCAGCAGCTTGGAGGGGGAAGAGCAGTACTTC. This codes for CASSLEGEEQYF.

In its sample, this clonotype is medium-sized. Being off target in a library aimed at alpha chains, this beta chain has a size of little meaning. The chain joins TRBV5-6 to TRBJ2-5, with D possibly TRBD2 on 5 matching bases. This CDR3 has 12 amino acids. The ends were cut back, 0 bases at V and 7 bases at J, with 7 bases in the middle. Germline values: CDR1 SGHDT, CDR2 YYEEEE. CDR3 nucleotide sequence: TGTGCCAGCAGCTTGGTGGCGGGGACCCAGTACTTC. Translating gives CASSLVAGTQYF.

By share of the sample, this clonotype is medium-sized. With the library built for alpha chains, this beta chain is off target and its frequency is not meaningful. The CDR3 nucleotides read TGCAGTGCTAGCACGGGGATTTCCGAGCAGTACTTC. Its protein is CSASTGISEQYF. The chain has TRBV20-1 and TRBJ2-7; weak D call: TRBD2 (5 bases). Deletions cut 3 bases from V and 6 bases from J, with 12 bases between. Germline V gene sequence: CDR1 DFQATT, CDR2 SNEGSKA (reference sequence). CDR3 length: 12 residues.

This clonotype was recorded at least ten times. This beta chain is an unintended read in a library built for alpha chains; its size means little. The CDR3 DNA is TGTGCCAGTAATAGGGGGACAGTCAATCAGCCCCAGCATTTT. Protein sequence: CASNRGTVNQPQHF. The chain employs TRBV19 and TRBJ1-5, with TRBD1 matching over 7 bases. Trimming cost V 7 bases and J 3 bases; bases outside gene matches: 6. Germline V CDR1 and CDR2: LNHDA, SQIVND (reference sequence). There are 14 residues in the CDR3. Full variable domain (missing parts from reference TRBV19 and TRBJ1-5): DGGITQSPKYLFRKEGQNVTLSCEQNLNHDAMYWYRQDPGQGLRLIYYSQIVNDFQKGDIAEGYSVSREKKESFPLTVTSAQKNPTAFYLCASNRGTVNQPQHFGDGTRLSIL.

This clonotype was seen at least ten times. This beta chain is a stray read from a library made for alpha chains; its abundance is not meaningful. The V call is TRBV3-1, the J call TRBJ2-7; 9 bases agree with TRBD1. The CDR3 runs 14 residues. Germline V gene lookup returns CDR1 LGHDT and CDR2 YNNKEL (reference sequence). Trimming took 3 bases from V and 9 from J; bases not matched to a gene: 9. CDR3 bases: TGTGCCAGCAGCCAGGGACAGGGAGTTTCGGGGCAGTACTTC. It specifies CASSQGQGVSGQYF.

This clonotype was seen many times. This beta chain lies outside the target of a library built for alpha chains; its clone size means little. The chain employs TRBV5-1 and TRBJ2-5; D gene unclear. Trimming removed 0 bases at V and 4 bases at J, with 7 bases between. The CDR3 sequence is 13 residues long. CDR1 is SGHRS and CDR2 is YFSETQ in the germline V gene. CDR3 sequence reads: CASSLEVRETQYF. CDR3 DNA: TGCGCCAGCAGCTTGGAGGTACGAGAGACCCAGTACTTC.

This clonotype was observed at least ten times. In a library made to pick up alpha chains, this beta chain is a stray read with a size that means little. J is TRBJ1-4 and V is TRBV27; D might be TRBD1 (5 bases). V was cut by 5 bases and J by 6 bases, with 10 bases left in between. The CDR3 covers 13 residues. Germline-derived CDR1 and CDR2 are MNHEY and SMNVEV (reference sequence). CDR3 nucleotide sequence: TGTGCCAGCAGTGCCCAAGGGGATGAAAAACTGTTTTTT. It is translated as CASSAQGDEKLFF.

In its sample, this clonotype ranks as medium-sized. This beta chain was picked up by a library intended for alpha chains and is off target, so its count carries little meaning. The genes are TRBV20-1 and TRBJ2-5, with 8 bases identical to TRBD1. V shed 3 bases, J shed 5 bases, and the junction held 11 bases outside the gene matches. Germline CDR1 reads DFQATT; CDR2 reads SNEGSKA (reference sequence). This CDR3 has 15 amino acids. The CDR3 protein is CSASVYDRGIETQYF. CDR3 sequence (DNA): TGCAGTGCTAGTGTTTACGACAGGGGAATCGAGACCCAGTACTTC.

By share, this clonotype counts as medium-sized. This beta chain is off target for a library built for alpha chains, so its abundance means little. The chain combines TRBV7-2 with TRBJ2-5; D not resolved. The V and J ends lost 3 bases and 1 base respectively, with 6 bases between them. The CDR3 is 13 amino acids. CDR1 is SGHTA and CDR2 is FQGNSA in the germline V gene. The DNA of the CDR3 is TGTGCCAGCAGCTTTGTCAGCCAAGAGACCCAGTACTTC. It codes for CASSFVSQETQYF.